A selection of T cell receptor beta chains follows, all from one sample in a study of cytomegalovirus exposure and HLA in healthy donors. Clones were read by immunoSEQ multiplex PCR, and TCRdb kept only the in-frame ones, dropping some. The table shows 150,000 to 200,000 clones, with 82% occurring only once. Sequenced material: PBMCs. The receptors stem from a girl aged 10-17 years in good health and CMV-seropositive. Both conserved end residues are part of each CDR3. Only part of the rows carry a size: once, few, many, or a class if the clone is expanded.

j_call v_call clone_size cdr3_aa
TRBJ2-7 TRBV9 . CASSVHGRVDEQYF
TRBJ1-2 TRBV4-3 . CASSQDQWAGGGYTF
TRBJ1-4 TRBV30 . CAWNRGTGSEKLFF
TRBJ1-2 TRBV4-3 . CASSQDVRDYGYTF
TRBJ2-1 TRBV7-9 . CASSQMTSGGYNEQFF
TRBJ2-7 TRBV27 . CASSLSPGTATYEQYF
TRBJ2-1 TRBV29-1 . CSVFPGTGYLVNEQFF
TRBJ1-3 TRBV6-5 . CASRQGISGNTIYF
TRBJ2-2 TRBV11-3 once CASGANTGELFF
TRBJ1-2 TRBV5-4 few CASSLGQGPLYGYTF
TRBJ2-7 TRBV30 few CASLLAGGSYEQYF
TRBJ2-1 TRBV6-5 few CASSYISGRALIVIF
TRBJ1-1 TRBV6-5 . CASMAGDTEAFF
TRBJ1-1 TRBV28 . CASSLGRGWTEAFF
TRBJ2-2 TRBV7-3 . CASSLGSGGNTGELFF
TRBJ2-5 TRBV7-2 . CASSLWGEQETQYF
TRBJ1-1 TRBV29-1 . CSVGSQGWTNEAFF
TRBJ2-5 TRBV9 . CASSVTGNQETQYF
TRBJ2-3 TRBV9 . CASSLSGRAGQDTQYF
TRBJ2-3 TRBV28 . CASYKSSGTGAADTQYF
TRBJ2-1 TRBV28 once CASSTGLAGGQFF
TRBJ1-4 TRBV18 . CASSPRQGLNEKLFF
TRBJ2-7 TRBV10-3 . CATRDRGSNEQYF
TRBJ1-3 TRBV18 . CASSPGTGAGNTIYF
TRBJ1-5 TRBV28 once CASRPLGGRRTGLGQPQHF
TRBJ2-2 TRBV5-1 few CASSLEAGLNTGELFF
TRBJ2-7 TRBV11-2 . CASSPGRLGRSDEQYF
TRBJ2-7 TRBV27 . CASSYQGTYEQYF
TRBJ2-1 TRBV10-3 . CAIGSKYNEQFF
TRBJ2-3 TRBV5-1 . CASSGGGRPTDTQYF
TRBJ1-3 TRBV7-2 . CASSLLGVPGNTIYF
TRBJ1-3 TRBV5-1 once CASSPRTGVRGGSTIYF
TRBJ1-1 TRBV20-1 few CSADRGQAFF
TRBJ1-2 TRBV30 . CAWSIGQGYGYTF
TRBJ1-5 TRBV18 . CASSPSAGSGNQPQHF
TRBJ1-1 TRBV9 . CASSVGFLGGAGEAFF
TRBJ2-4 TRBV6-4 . CASSDSGTPGVAKNIQYF
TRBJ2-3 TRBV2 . CANKRGAGEDTQYF
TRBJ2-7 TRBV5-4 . CASSSTSGSPYEQYF
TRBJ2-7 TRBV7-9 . CASRGILGVSYEQYF
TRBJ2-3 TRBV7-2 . CASSAGWRVTDTQYF
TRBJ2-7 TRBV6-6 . CASSYSGGGFLEQYF
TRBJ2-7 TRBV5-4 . CASSLDGGGRVGGEQYF
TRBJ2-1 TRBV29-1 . CSVPDSEQFF
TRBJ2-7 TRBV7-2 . CASSRSGLAGNKQYF
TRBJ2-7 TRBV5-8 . CASSFGTGVGSYEQYF
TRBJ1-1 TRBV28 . CASKEPGGYTEAFF
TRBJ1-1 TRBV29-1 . CSVSASQNTEAFF
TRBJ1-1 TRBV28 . CASRYRGRAFF
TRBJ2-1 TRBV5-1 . CASSLAVTREQFF
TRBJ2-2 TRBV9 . CASSEQGTGELFF
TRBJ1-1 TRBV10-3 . CAISESTAGNTEAFF
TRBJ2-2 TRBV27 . CASSFSPAGLGGELFF
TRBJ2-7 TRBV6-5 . CASSSGGGGLPYEQYF
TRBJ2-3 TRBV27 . CASSELASFPPADTQYF